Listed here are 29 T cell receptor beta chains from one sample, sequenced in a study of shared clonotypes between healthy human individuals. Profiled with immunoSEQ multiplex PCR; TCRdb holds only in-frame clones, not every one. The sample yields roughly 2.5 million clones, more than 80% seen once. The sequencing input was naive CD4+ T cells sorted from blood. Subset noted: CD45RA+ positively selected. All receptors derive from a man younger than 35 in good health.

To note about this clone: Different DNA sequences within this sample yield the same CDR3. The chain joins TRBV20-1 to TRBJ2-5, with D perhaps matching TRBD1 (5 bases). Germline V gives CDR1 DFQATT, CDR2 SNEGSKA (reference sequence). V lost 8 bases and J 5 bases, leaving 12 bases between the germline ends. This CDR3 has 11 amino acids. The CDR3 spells CSPQGVETQYF. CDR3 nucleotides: TGCAGTCCCCAAGGGGTGGAGACCCAGTACTTC.

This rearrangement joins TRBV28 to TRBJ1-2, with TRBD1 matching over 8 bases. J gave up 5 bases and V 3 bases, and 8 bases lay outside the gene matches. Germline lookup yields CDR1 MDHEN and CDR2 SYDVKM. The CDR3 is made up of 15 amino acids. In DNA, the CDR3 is TGTGCCAGCAGTTTTCCGGACAGGGTGGGGTATGGCTACACCTTC. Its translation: CASSFPDRVGYGYTF.

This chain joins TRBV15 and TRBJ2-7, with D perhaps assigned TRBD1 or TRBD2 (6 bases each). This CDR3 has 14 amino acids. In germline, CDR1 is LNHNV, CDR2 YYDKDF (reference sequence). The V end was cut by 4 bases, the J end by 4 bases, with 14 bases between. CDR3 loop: CATSTLGGGYEQYF. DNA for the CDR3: TGTGCCACCAGCACCCTGGGGGGCGGGTACGAGCAGTACTTC.

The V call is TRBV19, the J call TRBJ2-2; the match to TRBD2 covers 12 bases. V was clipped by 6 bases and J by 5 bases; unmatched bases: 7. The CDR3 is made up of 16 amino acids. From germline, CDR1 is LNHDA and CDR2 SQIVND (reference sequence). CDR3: CASRASGRAETGELFF. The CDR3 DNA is TGTGCCAGTAGGGCTAGCGGGAGGGCGGAGACCGGGGAGCTGTTTTTT.

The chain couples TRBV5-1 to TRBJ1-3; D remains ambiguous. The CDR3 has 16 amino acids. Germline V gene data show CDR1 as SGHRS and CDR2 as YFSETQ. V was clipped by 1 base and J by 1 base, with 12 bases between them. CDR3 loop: CASSLTGGGSGNTIYF. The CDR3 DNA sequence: TGCGCCAGCAGCTTGACCGGAGGTGGTTCTGGAAACACCATATATTTT.

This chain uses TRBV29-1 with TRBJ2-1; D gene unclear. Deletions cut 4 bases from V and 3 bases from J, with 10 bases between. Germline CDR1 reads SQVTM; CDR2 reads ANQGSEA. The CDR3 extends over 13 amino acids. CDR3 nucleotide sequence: TGCAGCGTTGGGTGGCTAATCTACAATGAGCAGTTCTTC. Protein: CSVGWLIYNEQFF.

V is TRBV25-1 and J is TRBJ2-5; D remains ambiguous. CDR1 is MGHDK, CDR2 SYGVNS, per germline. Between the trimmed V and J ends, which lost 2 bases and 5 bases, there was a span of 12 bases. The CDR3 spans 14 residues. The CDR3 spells CASSEGPPRETQYF. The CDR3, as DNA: TGTGCCAGCAGTGAAGGACCCCCCCGGGAGACCCAGTACTTC.

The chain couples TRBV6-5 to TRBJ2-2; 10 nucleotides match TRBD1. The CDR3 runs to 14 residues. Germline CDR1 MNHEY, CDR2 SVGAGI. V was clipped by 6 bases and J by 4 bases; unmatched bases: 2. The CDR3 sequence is CASRGQGLTGELFF. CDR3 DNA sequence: TGTGCCAGCAGGGGACAGGGGCTCACCGGGGAGCTGTTTTTT.

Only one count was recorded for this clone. CDR3 in amino acids: CASKREGNTGELFF. The CDR3 region has the DNA TGTGCTAGTAAGCGGGAGGGTAACACCGGGGAGCTGTTTTTT. The chain has TRBV12-5 and TRBJ2-2, with 10 bases fitting TRBD2. V gave up 8 bases and J gave up 2 bases; unmatched junction bases: 2. CDR1 is LGHNT, CDR2 FRNRAP, per germline. This CDR3 is built from 14 residues.

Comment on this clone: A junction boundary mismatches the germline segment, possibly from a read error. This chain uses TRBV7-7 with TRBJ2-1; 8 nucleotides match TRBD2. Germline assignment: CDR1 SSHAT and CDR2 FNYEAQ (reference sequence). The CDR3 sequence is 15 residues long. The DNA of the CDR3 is TGTGCTAGCAGCTCCGGGACTAGTTTTTCGGATGAGCAGTTCTTC. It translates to CASSSGTSFSDEQFF.

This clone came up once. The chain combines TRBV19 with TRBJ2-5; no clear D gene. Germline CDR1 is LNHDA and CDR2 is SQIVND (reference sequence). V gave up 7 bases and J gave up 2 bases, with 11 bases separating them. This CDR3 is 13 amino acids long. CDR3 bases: TGTGCCAGTAAGTCGACAAATCAAGAGACCCAGTACTTC. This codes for CASKSTNQETQYF.

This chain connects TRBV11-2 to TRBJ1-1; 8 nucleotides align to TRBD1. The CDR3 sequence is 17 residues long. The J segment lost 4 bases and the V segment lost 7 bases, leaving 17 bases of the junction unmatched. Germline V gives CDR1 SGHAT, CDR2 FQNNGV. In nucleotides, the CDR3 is TGTGCCAGCAACCCCTGGATGTCAGGGGGCCTAGGCACTGAAGCTTTCTTT. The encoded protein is CASNPWMSGGLGTEAFF.

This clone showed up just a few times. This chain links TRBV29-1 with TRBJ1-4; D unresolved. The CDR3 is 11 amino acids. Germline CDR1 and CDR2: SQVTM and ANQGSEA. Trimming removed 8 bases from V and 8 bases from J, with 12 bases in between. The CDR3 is CSLQVEEKLFF. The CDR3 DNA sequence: TGCAGCCTCCAGGTAGAAGAAAAACTGTTTTTT.

The DNA for the CDR3 is TGTGCCAGCAGCCCCTACACTGAAGCTTTCTTT. Its translation: CASSPYTEAFF. This chain joins TRBV7-8 and TRBJ1-1, with unresolved D. The germline V gene encodes CDR1 SGHVS and CDR2 FQNEAQ. Trimming pared 5 bases from V and 3 bases from J, leaving 4 bases between. This CDR3 contains 11 residues.

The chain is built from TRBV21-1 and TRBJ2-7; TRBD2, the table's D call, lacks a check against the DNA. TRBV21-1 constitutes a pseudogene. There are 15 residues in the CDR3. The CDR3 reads CASSAPGLAVRGQYF. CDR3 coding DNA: TGTGCCAGCAGCGCACCGGGACTAGCGGTACGAGGGCAGTACTTC.

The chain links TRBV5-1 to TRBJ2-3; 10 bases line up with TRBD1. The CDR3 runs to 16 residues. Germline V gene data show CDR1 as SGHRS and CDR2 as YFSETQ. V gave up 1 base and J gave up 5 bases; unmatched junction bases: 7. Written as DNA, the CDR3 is TGCGCCAGCAGCTTGAGGGACAGGGGACCGCAAGATACGCAGTATTTT. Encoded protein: CASSLRDRGPQDTQYF.

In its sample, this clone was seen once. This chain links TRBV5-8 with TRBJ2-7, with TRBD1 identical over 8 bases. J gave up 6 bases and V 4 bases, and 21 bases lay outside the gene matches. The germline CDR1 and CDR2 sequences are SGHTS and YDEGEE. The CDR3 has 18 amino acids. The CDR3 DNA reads TGTGCCAGCAGCCTGGGACAGGCTTTTGTTCCCCTCATCCCCGAGCAGTACTTC. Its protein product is CASSLGQAFVPLIPEQYF.

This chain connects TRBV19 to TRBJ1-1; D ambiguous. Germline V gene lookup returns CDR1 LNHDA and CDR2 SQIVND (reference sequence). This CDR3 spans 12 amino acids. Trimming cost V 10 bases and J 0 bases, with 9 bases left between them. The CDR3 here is CATRSLNTEAFF. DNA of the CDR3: TGTGCCACCAGGTCGTTGAACACTGAAGCTTTCTTT.

The CDR3: CASSIGTGGGTEAFF. The DNA of the CDR3 is TGTGCCAGTAGTATCGGGACAGGGGGCGGCACTGAAGCTTTCTTT. This sequence joins TRBV19 and TRBJ1-1; 12 bases map to TRBD1. Germline values: CDR1 LNHDA, CDR2 SQIVND (reference sequence). With V trimmed by 3 bases and J by 4 bases, 3 bases remained unmatched. The CDR3 sequence is 15 residues long.

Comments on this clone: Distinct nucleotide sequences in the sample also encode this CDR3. The CDR3 region is CASSSGLAGDNEQFF. The CDR3 bases are TGTGCCAGCAGCTCGGGACTAGCGGGAGACAATGAGCAGTTCTTC. The chain has TRBV7-2 and TRBJ2-1; 14 positions agree with TRBD2. The CDR3 length is 15 residues. Germline CDR1 SGHTA, CDR2 FQGNSA. V lost 4 bases to trimming and J lost 5 bases; unmatched junction nucleotides: 1.

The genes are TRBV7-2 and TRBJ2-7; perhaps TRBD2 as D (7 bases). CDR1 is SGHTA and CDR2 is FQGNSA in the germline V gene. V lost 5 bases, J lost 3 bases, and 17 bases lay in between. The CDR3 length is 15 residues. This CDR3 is CASSPGGLGDYEQYF. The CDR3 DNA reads TGTGCCAGCAGCCCCGGGGGGCTAGGCGACTACGAGCAGTACTTC.

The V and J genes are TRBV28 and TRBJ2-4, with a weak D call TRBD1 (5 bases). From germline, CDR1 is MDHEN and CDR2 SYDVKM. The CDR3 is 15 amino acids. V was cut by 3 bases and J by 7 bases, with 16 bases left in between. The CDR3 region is CASSFKGSSTNIQYF. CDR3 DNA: TGTGCCAGCAGTTTTAAGGGGTCTTCTACGAACATTCAGTACTTC.

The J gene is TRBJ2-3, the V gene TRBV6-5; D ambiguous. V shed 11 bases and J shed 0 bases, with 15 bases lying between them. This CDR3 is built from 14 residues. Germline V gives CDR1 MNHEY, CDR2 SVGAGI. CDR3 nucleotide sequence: TGTGCCTCTCATCGGTCCTCTAGCACAGATACGCAGTATTTT. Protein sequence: CASHRSSSTDTQYF.

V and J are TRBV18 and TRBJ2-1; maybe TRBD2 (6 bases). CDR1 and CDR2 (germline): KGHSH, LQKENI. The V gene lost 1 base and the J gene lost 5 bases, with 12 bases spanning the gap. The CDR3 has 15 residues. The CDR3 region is CASSPLATSDNEQFF. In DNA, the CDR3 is TGTGCCAGCTCACCACTAGCGACTAGTGACAATGAGCAGTTCTTC.

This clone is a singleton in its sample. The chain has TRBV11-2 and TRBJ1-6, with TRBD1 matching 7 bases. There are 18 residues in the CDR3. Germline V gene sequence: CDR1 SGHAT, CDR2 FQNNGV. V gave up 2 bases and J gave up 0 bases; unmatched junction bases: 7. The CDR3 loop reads CASSLFGQESSYNSPLHF. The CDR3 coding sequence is TGTGCCAGCAGCTTATTCGGACAGGAGAGCTCCTATAATTCACCCCTCCACTTT. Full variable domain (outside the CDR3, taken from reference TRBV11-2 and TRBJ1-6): EAGVAQSPRYKIIEKRQSVAFWCNPISGHATLYWYQQILGQGPKLLIQFQNNGVVDDSQLPKDRFSAERLKGVDSTLKIQPAKLEDSAVYLCASSLFGQESSYNSPLHFGNGTRLTVT.

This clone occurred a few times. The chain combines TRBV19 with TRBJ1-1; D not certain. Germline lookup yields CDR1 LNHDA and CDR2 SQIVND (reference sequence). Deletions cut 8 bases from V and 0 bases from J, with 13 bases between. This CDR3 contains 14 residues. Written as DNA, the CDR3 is TGTGCCAGTGATTTCCCCGGGGTGAACACTGAAGCTTTCTTT. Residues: CASDFPGVNTEAFF.

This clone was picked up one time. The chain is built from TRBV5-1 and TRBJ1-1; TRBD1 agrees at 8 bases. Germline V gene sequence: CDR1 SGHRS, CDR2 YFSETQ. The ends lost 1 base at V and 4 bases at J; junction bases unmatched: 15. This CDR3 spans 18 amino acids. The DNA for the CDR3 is TGCGCCAGCAGCTTGTTTCCGTGTGACAGGGGATTCGGCACTGAAGCTTTCTTT. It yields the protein CASSLFPCDRGFGTEAFF.

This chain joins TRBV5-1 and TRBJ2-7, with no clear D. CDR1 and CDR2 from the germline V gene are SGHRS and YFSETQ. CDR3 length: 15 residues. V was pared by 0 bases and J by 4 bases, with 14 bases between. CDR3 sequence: CASSLAGVVGYEQYF. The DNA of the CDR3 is TGCGCCAGCAGCTTGGCTGGGGTGGTGGGTTACGAGCAGTACTTC.

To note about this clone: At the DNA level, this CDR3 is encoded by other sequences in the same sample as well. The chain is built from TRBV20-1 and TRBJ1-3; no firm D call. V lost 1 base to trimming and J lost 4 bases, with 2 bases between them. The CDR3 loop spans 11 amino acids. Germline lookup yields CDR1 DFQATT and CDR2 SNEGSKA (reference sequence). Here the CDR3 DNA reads TGCAGTGCTAGAGGAGGAAACACCATATATTTT. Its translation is CSARGGNTIYF.